Below are 9 T cell receptor beta chains sequenced from a single sample in a study of PD-L1 blockade in urothelial cancer listed by TCRdb under 2017. The library relied on the immunoSEQ multiplex PCR assay. TCRdb re-hosts the immuneACCESS table, in-frame sequences only. Its copies lack some clones; in the studies checked, an unresolved V gene accounts for under half of them, and the cause for the rest is not known. The sample table contains roughly 45,000 clones; only one count was recorded for about 90% of them. Approximately 7.6% of the sample is taken by the ten largest. This specimen consisted of PBMCs, obtained around atezolizumab (anti-PD-L1) treatment. These receptors were taken from a man aged 55 to 70 with urothelial cancer.

The CDR3 nucleotides read TGTGCCTGGAGTGTCAGGGCAAACTCTGGAAACACCATATATTTT. This encodes CAWSVRANSGNTIYF. The chain is built from TRBV30 and TRBJ1-3, with a possible D match to TRBD1 (5 bases). Germline V gene sequence: CDR1 GTSNPN, CDR2 SVGIG (reference sequence). V lost 0 bases and J 0 bases, leaving 9 bases between the germline ends. The CDR3 extends over 15 amino acids.

This clone has just one count. The rearrangement joins TRBV7-3 to TRBJ1-1, with D unclear. CDR1 SGHTA and CDR2 FQGTGA come from the germline V gene. V was trimmed by 5 bases and J by 5 bases, leaving 12 bases between them. There are 13 residues in the CDR3. CDR3 amino acids: CASSLSKTTEAFF. As DNA, the CDR3 is TGTGCCAGCAGCCTCAGTAAAACAACTGAAGCTTTCTTT.

The chain is built from TRBV5-4 and TRBJ2-7; D assignment may be TRBD1 or TRBD2 (5 bases each). Trimming shortened V by 4 bases and J by 7 bases, and 15 bases separated the two germline ends. The CDR3 runs to 13 residues. Germline V gene data show CDR1 as SGHNT and CDR2 as YYREEE (reference sequence). DNA of the CDR3: TGTGCCAGCAGCCTGGGACCCCGAGGAGAGCAGTACTTC. Translated, it gives CASSLGPRGEQYF.

The J gene is TRBJ1-1, the V gene TRBV18; 8 bases align to TRBD1. V was pared by 3 bases and J by 0 bases, with 3 bases of the junction left unmatched. The length of the CDR3 is 15 residues. The V gene's germline CDR1 is KGHSH and CDR2 LQKENI. As DNA, the CDR3 is TGTGCCAGCTCACCCCGACAGGGGATGAACACTGAAGCTTTCTTT. Amino acids: CASSPRQGMNTEAFF. The whole variable domain, filled in from reference TRBV18 and TRBJ1-1, reads NAGVMQNPRHLVRRRGQEARLRCSPMKGHSHVYWYRQLPEEGLKFMVYLQKENIIDESGMPKERFSAEFPKEGPSILRIQQVVRGDSAAYFCASSPRQGMNTEAFFGQGTRLTVV.

V usage is TRBV7-9 and J usage is TRBJ2-5; perhaps TRBD1 as D (6 bases). V was pared by 5 bases and J by 5 bases, with 21 bases between. The CDR3 contains 16 residues. CDR1 is SEHNR and CDR2 is FQNEAQ in the germline V gene (reference sequence). CDR3 amino acids: CASSPPDSVLWETQYF. The CDR3 DNA follows: TGTGCCAGCAGCCCCCCGGACAGTGTTCTCTGGGAGACCCAGTACTTC. Using reference TRBV7-9 and TRBJ2-5 for the parts outside the CDR3, the full variable domain is DTGVSQNPRHKITKRGQNVTFRCDPISEHNRLYWYRQTLGQGPEFLTYFQNEAQLEKSRLLSDRFSAERPKGSFSTLEIQRTEQGDSAMYLCASSPPDSVLWETQYFGPGTRLLVL.

This chain links TRBV9 with TRBJ1-4; no firm D call. CDR3 length equals 17 residues. Germline CDR1 and CDR2: SGDLS and YYNGEE. The germline V and J ends were trimmed by 0 bases and 0 bases, with 12 bases remaining between them. Here the CDR3 DNA reads TGTGCCAGCAGCGTAGCCTCCCCCGGGGCAACTAATGAAAAACTGTTTTTT. Translation: CASSVASPGATNEKLFF.

This chain links TRBV7-2 with TRBJ1-4; D possibly corresponds to TRBD1 (6 bases). V was trimmed by 1 base and J by 8 bases, leaving 14 bases between them. CDR3 length: 15 amino acids. The germline V gene has CDR1 SGHTA and CDR2 FQGNSA. For the CDR3, the DNA is TGTGCCAGCAGCTTAGGGGCGGGGGCGAAGGAAAAACTGTTTTTT. Protein product: CASSLGAGAKEKLFF.

The J gene is TRBJ2-3, the V gene TRBV9, with TRBD2 as a possible D gene (7 bases). This CDR3 is 16 amino acids long. Per the germline V gene, CDR1 is SGDLS and CDR2 is YYNGEE. The V gene lost 4 bases and the J gene lost 5 bases, with 20 bases spanning the gap. Written as DNA, the CDR3 is TGTGCCAGCAGCCCCAGGACGGGGGGCGCAGGAGATACGCAGTATTTT. Amino acid sequence: CASSPRTGGAGDTQYF.

This chain uses TRBV9 with TRBJ1-1, with D possibly being TRBD1 (5 bases). The CDR3 is made up of 12 amino acids. The germline V and J ends were trimmed by 4 bases and 4 bases, with 8 bases remaining between them. CDR1 SGDLS and CDR2 YYNGEE come from the germline V gene. CDR3: CASSRGGTEAFF. CDR3 DNA sequence: TGTGCCAGCAGCAGGGGAGGCACTGAAGCTTTCTTT.